Here is one T cell receptor beta chain with its context. The data stem from a study of blood T cell repertoires in COVID-19. Overall study context: The study drew acute and convalescent COVID-19 samples from the United States, Italy and Spain.

Per the original methods: Estimates of nucleated cell counts were drawn from the amplification of reference gene primers. Sequenced by immunoSEQ multiplex PCR; TCRdb stores in-frame clones only, minus some. V, J and clone size are taken as reported in that table, and D and trimming were inferred from the DNA itself. The data hold over 150,000 clones, with 70% to 85% observed a single time. Per the germline V gene, CDR1 is SEHNR and CDR2 is FQNEAQ (reference sequence). The length of the CDR3 is 16 residues. With 1 base clipped from V and 0 bases from J, the junction kept 6 bases outside the gene matches.

The chain links TRBV7-9 to TRBJ2-7, with TRBD1 identical over 7 bases. The specimen sequenced was peripheral blood. The clonotype comes from a human donor in a cohort sampled during active COVID-19. CDR3 DNA sequence: TGTGCCAGCAGCTTAGTTGGGACAGCTAGCTCCTACGAGCAGTACTTC. Its protein is CASSLVGTASSYEQYF.